The TCR beta chain described here comes from a study of blood T cell repertoires in COVID-19. Background on the study: Acute-phase and convalescent COVID-19 samples originated in the United States, Italy and Spain.

The germline V gene encodes CDR1 MNHEY and CDR2 SMNVEV (reference sequence). V gave up 7 bases and J gave up 5 bases; unmatched junction bases: 11. The length of the CDR3 is 15 residues. How the authors handled the data: Estimated nucleated cell counts came from reference gene primer amplification. Sequencing was performed with immunoSEQ multiplex PCR; in TCRdb, only in-frame clones are kept and a portion is missing. V, J and clone size are taken as reported in that table, and D and trimming were inferred from the DNA itself. In the table there are some 80,000 clones, roughly 80% of which are singletons.

The chain joins TRBV27 to TRBJ1-1; 9 bases line up with TRBD1. The clonotype originates from a man aged 60-69 years with COVID-19, enrolled during active disease. Sequenced material: peripheral blood. For the CDR3, the DNA is TGTGCCAGCACCCCGGGATCGACAGGGGGGACTGAAGCTTTCTTT. Its protein product is CASTPGSTGGTEAFF.